These 21 T cell receptor beta chains originate from one sample sequenced in a study of human T cells and chemical hapten exposure. Using its own MiXCR run on the RACE reads, TCRdb lists one record per CDR3 protein. The data show 180,000 or so distinct CDR3 sequences, with more than 25% seen just once and less than 3.5% held by the top ten. Time point indicated: pre-sensitization, week 0. The treatment was: therapeutic diphenylcyclopropenone sensitization with weekly scalp DPC. Sequences were derived from whole blood, sampled in connection with sensitization to the hapten diphenylcyclopropenone (DPC). These receptors all stem from a woman in her 30s with alopecia areata. Some clones in this sample may be carry-over from other donors' samples.

The chain couples TRBV3-1 to TRBJ1-5, with a possible D match to TRBD1 (5 bases). The CDR3 loop spans 14 amino acids. Germline V CDR1 and CDR2: LGHDT, YNNKEL (reference sequence). Trimming left V 2 bases short and J 3 bases short, with 8 bases between. The CDR3: CASSQTGTNQPQHF. The CDR3 coding sequence is TGTGCCAGCAGCCAAACAGGAACCAATCAGCCCCAGCATTTT.

This clonotype was found a few times. The CDR3: CASSQRGTLWTFF. CDR3 in DNA: TGTGCCAGCAGCCAAAGGGGGACGTTGTGGACTTTCTTT. V usage is TRBV3-1 and J usage is TRBJ1-1; TRBD1 might be the D (6 bases). The V and J ends lost 2 bases and 12 bases respectively, with 16 bases between them. Germline lookup yields CDR1 LGHDT and CDR2 YNNKEL (reference sequence). This CDR3 region has 13 residues.

This clonotype was detected only a few times. This rearrangement joins TRBV28 to TRBJ2-5; D gene unclear. V was shortened by 5 bases and J by 4 bases, with 11 bases between the two germline ends. The germline gives CDR1 MDHEN, CDR2 SYDVKM. This CDR3 is 13 amino acids long. CDR3 region: CASSPGRTETQYF. In DNA form, the CDR3 reads TGTGCCAGCAGTCCCGGCCGAACAGAGACCCAGTACTTC.

This clonotype was counted between two and nine times. The chain recombines TRBV3-1 with TRBJ1-2, with 10 bases lining up with TRBD1. CDR1 is LGHDT and CDR2 is YNNKEL in the germline V gene (reference sequence). The CDR3 runs to 16 residues. V dropped 2 bases and J dropped 4; count of bases not matched to a gene: 7. Here the CDR3 reads CASSQRGTGVGYGYTF. For the CDR3, the DNA is TGTGCCAGCAGCCAAAGGGGGACAGGGGTGGGCTATGGCTACACCTTC.

This clonotype showed up just once. V is TRBV7-9 and J is TRBJ2-5; D remains ambiguous. Trimming shortened V by 5 bases and J by 5 bases, and 6 bases separated the two germline ends. Per germline, CDR1 SEHNR and CDR2 FQNEAQ (reference sequence). The CDR3 is 11 amino acids. CDR3 sequence: CASSRRETQYF. Written as DNA, the CDR3 is TGTGCCAGCAGCCGGCGGGAGACCCAGTACTTC.

This clonotype has a handful of counts. The chain combines TRBV28 with TRBJ1-2, with D perhaps matching TRBD1 (5 bases). V lost 2 bases and J 8 bases, leaving 9 bases between the germline ends. Germline V gene data show CDR1 as MDHEN and CDR2 as SYDVKM. The CDR3 has 12 residues. CDR3 loop: CASSLRGYGYTF. The CDR3 coding sequence is TGTGCCAGCAGTTTACGGGGGTACGGCTACACCTTC.

This clonotype was seen a handful of times. The chain links TRBV12-3 or TRBV12-4 to TRBJ1-5; D unresolved. The CDR3 is 16 residues long. The ends were cut back, 7 bases at V and 5 bases at J, with 21 bases in the middle. CDR3 residues: CASTTAVVGLDQPQHF. The CDR3 DNA is TGTGCCAGCACCACCGCCGTGGTAGGGTTAGATCAGCCCCAGCATTTT.

The chain links TRBV6-2 or TRBV6-3 to TRBJ2-1; D may be TRBD1 or TRBD2 (5 bases each). CDR3 length equals 13 residues. Looked up from germline, CDR1 is MNHEY and CDR2 is SVGEGT. Trimming pared 5 bases from V and 8 bases from J, leaving 13 bases between. DNA of the CDR3: TGTGCCAGCAGTCCCCCTGAGGGGTATGAGCAGTTCTTC. This translates into CASSPPEGYEQFF.

The chain combines TRBV6-6 with TRBJ1-6, with D maybe TRBD1 (6 bases). The CDR3 covers 15 residues. The germline V gene has CDR1 MNHNY and CDR2 SVGAGI (reference sequence). The V gene lost 6 bases and the J gene lost 11 bases, with 20 bases spanning the gap. The CDR3 coding sequence is TGTGCCAGCAGCCCACGCTCGGGGGGCGCGGCACCCCTCCACTTT. It translates to CASSPRSGGAAPLHF.

This clonotype was counted once. This chain connects TRBV7-2 to TRBJ2-4; a possible D gene is TRBD1 (5 bases). V lost 5 bases and J 0 bases, leaving 20 bases between the germline ends. The CDR3 length is 18 residues. The germline V gene encodes CDR1 SGHTA and CDR2 FQGNSA. In DNA form, the CDR3 reads TGTGCCAGCAGCCGACGAACTGACAGCAAACTAGCCAAAAACATTCAGTACTTC. It yields the protein CASSRRTDSKLAKNIQYF.

This clonotype appeared a single time. The chain couples TRBV15 to TRBJ1-4; 10 positions agree with TRBD1. This CDR3 comprises 14 residues. The germline gives CDR1 LNHNV, CDR2 YYDKDF (reference sequence). With 5 bases clipped from V and 7 bases from J, the junction kept 4 bases outside the gene matches. The CDR3 region is CATSDRGHSEKLFF. As DNA, the CDR3 is TGTGCCACCAGCGACAGGGGGCACAGTGAAAAACTGTTTTTT.

V is TRBV20-1 and J is TRBJ2-7, with TRBD1 identical over 7 bases. The trim removed 1 base at V and 4 bases at J, leaving 4 bases unmatched. Germline CDR1 reads DFQATT; CDR2 reads SNEGSKA (reference sequence). The CDR3 length is 13 residues. Here the CDR3 reads CSARGQGDYEQYF. The CDR3 DNA follows: TGCAGTGCTAGAGGCCAGGGGGATTACGAGCAGTACTTC.

This clonotype was detected a few times. V and J are TRBV6-2 or TRBV6-3 and TRBJ1-1; no reliable D call. Between the trimmed V and J ends, which lost 5 bases and 4 bases, there was a span of 8 bases. The CDR3 spans 12 residues. Germline lookup yields CDR1 MNHEY and CDR2 SVGEGT. The CDR3, as DNA: TGTGCCAGCAGTCTAGGTGTCACTGAAGCTTTCTTT. It codes for CASSLGVTEAFF.

This clonotype showed up just a few times. The chain combines TRBV4-3 with TRBJ1-1; perhaps TRBD1 as D (5 bases). The germline V gene has CDR1 LGHNA and CDR2 YSLEER. This CDR3 comprises 18 residues. The V end was cut by 1 base, the J end by 2 bases, with 20 bases between. This CDR3 is CASSQGGSRPWDNTEAFF. DNA for the CDR3: TGCGCCAGCAGCCAAGGGGGTTCCCGGCCATGGGACAACACTGAAGCTTTCTTT.

V and J are TRBV2 and TRBJ2-5; 8 nucleotides match TRBD2. CDR3 length equals 14 residues. J lost 4 bases, V lost 2 bases, and 3 bases had no gene match. Per germline, CDR1 SNHLY and CDR2 FYNNEI. The CDR3 here is CASSESGGGETQYF. The CDR3 DNA sequence: TGTGCCAGCAGTGAATCCGGGGGGGGAGAGACCCAGTACTTC.

This clonotype was observed a handful of times. The chain carries TRBV7-8 and TRBJ1-6, with D perhaps TRBD1 (6 bases). Germline CDR1 and CDR2: SGHVS and FQNEAQ. The CDR3 has 14 residues. V lost 8 bases, J lost 9 bases, and 17 bases lay in between. The CDR3 sequence is CASGNRQASSPLHF. The DNA for the CDR3 is TGTGCCAGCGGGAACCGACAGGCCTCTTCACCCCTCCACTTT.

This chain joins TRBV30 and TRBJ1-4; TRBD1 is a possible D gene (6 bases). This CDR3 is built from 13 residues. CDR1 and CDR2 (germline): GTSNPN, SVGIG (reference sequence). V was clipped by 0 bases and J by 4 bases, with 6 bases between them. The CDR3 DNA sequence: TGTGCCTGGAGTGTACAGGGTAATGAAAAACTGTTTTTT. Residues: CAWSVQGNEKLFF. Based on the CDR3 plus reference TRBV30 and TRBJ1-4, the full variable domain is SQTIHQWPATLVQPVGSPLSLECTVEGTSNPNLYWYRQAAGRGLQLLFYSVGIGQISSEVPQNLSASRPQDRQFILSSKKLLLSDSGFYLCAWSVQGNEKLFFGSGTQLSVL.

This clonotype occurred a few times. The chain is built from TRBV11-2 and TRBJ1-5; 8 bases are shared with TRBD1. From germline, CDR1 is SGHAT and CDR2 FQNNGV. The CDR3 runs 15 residues. The J segment lost 6 bases and the V segment lost 2 bases, leaving 6 bases of the junction unmatched. CDR3 region: CASSLMAGGLQPQHF. CDR3 coding DNA: TGTGCCAGCAGCTTAATGGCAGGGGGCCTTCAGCCCCAGCATTTT.

This clonotype showed up just a few times. The chain combines TRBV29-1 with TRBJ1-1; D not certain. Germline CDR1 SQVTM, CDR2 ANQGSEA. The CDR3 has 10 amino acids. V was pared by 5 bases and J by 2 bases, with 3 bases between. The CDR3 region is CSVSNTEAFF. DNA for the CDR3: TGCAGCGTTTCAAACACTGAAGCTTTCTTT.

In this sample, this clonotype turned up a few times. J is TRBJ1-5 and V is TRBV28, with a weak D call TRBD1 (5 bases). Germline V gene sequence: CDR1 MDHEN, CDR2 SYDVKM. The CDR3 extends over 12 amino acids. The ends were cut back, 5 bases at V and 7 bases at J, with 9 bases in the middle. CDR3 nucleotide sequence: TGTGCCAGCAGTCCAGGGACCCAGCCCCAGCATTTT. It encodes CASSPGTQPQHF.

V gene TRBV11-2 combines with J gene TRBJ2-7; D unresolved. CDR3 length: 13 amino acids. Germline CDR1 and CDR2: SGHAT and FQNNGV. Trimming took off 5 bases at V and 4 bases at J, with 12 bases between the two ends. In DNA form, the CDR3 reads TGTGCCAGCAGCAACTCCTCCGGTTACGAGCAGTACTTC. Translation gives CASSNSSGYEQYF.